The 24 T cell receptor beta chains presented below share a single source sample, sequenced in a study of prognosis after radiotherapy for stage I lung cancer. Multiplex PCR in two rounds served to amplify TCR beta CDR3 from genomic DNA. Gene-specific TRBV and TRBJ primers were used in PCR round one. MiXCR, run by TCRdb on the multiplex PCR reads, gives a single entry per CDR3 protein. The data hold fewer than 35,000 distinct CDR3 sequences, with around 29% observed a single time. The sample consisted of PBMCs, taken before or after stereotactic body radiation therapy (not recorded which). Every receptor here comes from a donor aged 50 or older with non-small cell lung cancer.

This clonotype has ten or more counts. The chain employs TRBV18 and TRBJ2-5; D tentatively reads TRBD1 or TRBD2 (5 bases each). Germline CDR1 KGHSH, CDR2 LQKENI. CDR3 length: 15 residues. Trimming removed 5 bases at V and 4 bases at J, with 17 bases between. The CDR3 reads CASSALRGWGETQYF. The CDR3 DNA reads TGTGCCAGCTCAGCCCTCCGGGGCTGGGGAGAGACCCAGTACTTC.

Only one count was recorded for this clonotype. This likely stems from a read error, as it lies one base from a far larger clone. The chain couples TRBV6-2 or TRBV6-3 to TRBJ1-1; D call uncertain. The CDR3 is 14 residues long. The V gene's germline CDR1 is MNHEY and CDR2 SVGEGT. The CDR3: CASSFLAANTEVFF. DNA of the CDR3: TGTGCCAGCAGTTTCCTCGCTGCGAACACTGAAGTTTTCTTT.

The chain is built from TRBV5-1 and TRBJ1-5; 9 bases match TRBD1. The CDR3 spans 17 residues. The junction had 12 bases not matched to a gene; V was cut back by 1 base and J by 7 bases. Germline V gene lookup returns CDR1 SGHRS and CDR2 YFSETQ. The CDR3 loop reads CASSLFSDTGGAQPQHF. The CDR3 DNA is TGCGCCAGCAGCTTGTTTTCGGACACAGGGGGCGCCCAGCCCCAGCATTTT.

The chain is built from TRBV7-8 and TRBJ2-5; 10 bases map to TRBD2. The V gene end was trimmed by 6 bases and the J gene end by 5 bases; junction bases not matched to a gene: 6. Germline-derived CDR1 and CDR2 are SGHVS and FQNEAQ. The CDR3 runs 14 residues. The CDR3 bases are TGTGCCAGCAGGGGCGGACTAGCGGCTGAGACCCAGTACTTC. Translation: CASRGGLAAETQYF.

This clonotype appeared many times. The rearrangement uses TRBV30 and TRBJ1-1, with D hard to call. CDR3 length: 13 residues. Per the germline V gene, CDR1 is GTSNPN and CDR2 is SVGIG (reference sequence). V was shortened by 2 bases and J by 0 bases, with 7 bases between the two germline ends. CDR3 DNA: TGTGCCTGGAGTATAGATGTGAACACTGAAGCTTTCTTT. It codes for CAWSIDVNTEAFF.

The J gene is TRBJ2-5, the V gene TRBV9; possible D gene TRBD1, 6 bases. This CDR3 has 13 residues. Trimming took off 4 bases at V and 10 bases at J, with 17 bases between the two ends. In germline, CDR1 is SGDLS, CDR2 YYNGEE. The CDR3 reads CASSSFPTGNQYF. The CDR3 DNA is TGTGCCAGCAGCTCCTTCCCTACAGGGAACCAGTACTTC.

The V gene is TRBV5-1, the J gene TRBJ2-2, with a weak D call TRBD1 (6 bases). V was trimmed by 2 bases and J by 6 bases, leaving 17 bases between them. This CDR3 contains 16 residues. The germline CDR1 and CDR2 sequences are SGHRS and YFSETQ. The CDR3 protein is CASSFPGTWGSGELFF. The DNA of the CDR3 is TGCGCCAGCAGCTTTCCCGGGACATGGGGCTCCGGGGAGCTGTTTTTT.

This clonotype was counted many times. The chain employs TRBV9 and TRBJ1-2; the match to TRBD1 covers 7 bases. V dropped 3 bases and J dropped 4; count of bases not matched to a gene: 15. The CDR3 consists of 17 residues. Germline V gives CDR1 SGDLS, CDR2 YYNGEE. Here the CDR3 reads CASSARSWTGNIYGYTF. In DNA form, the CDR3 reads TGTGCCAGCAGCGCTAGATCTTGGACAGGCAACATCTATGGCTACACCTTC.

This clonotype was observed at least ten times. The chain carries TRBV10-3 and TRBJ1-5; 8 bases map to TRBD1. Germline V gives CDR1 ENHRY, CDR2 SYGVKD. This CDR3 comprises 17 residues. V shed 4 bases and J 2 bases; nucleotides not matched to a gene: 10. CDR3 protein: CAISAGTGSGGNQPQHF. The CDR3 DNA reads as TGTGCCATCAGTGCCGGGACAGGTTCGGGAGGCAATCAGCCCCAGCATTTT.

The sample holds many counts of this clonotype. For the CDR3, the DNA is TGTGCCATCAGTACGGTCACAGATACGCAGTATTTT. Amino acids: CAISTVTDTQYF. This chain connects TRBV10-3 to TRBJ2-3, with D unresolved. The germline V gene encodes CDR1 ENHRY and CDR2 SYGVKD. CDR3 length equals 12 residues. Trimming removed 5 bases from V and 2 bases from J, with 5 bases in between.

The chain is built from TRBV27 and TRBJ1-1; the match to TRBD1 covers 9 bases. Germline V CDR1 and CDR2: MNHEY, SMNVEV (reference sequence). The V gene end was trimmed by 2 bases and the J gene end by 11 bases; junction bases not matched to a gene: 15. The CDR3 is 16 amino acids. CDR3 residues: CASSLKPGTGTIGAFF. The CDR3 DNA reads TGTGCCAGCAGTTTAAAGCCGGGGACAGGGACGATTGGGGCTTTCTTT.

By frequency in the sample, this clonotype is medium-sized. This chain connects TRBV12-3 or TRBV12-4 to TRBJ2-3, with a tentative D call TRBD2 (6 bases). The V end lost 7 bases, the J end lost 2 bases, and 13 bases lay between the germline ends. This CDR3 has 14 amino acids. CDR3 sequence (DNA): TGTGCCAGCACCACGGGACTCTTCACAGATACGCAGTATTTT. Protein sequence: CASTTGLFTDTQYF.

For this clonotype: This sequence is one base from a far larger clone and is likely a read error. V and J are TRBV6-4 and TRBJ1-2, with 8 bases lining up with TRBD1. This CDR3 is 19 amino acids long. Germline V CDR1 and CDR2: MRHNA, SNTAGT. CDR3 residues: CASSHSYLQGVGLNYGYTF. The CDR3 DNA follows: TGTGCCAGCAGTCACTCGTACTTACAGGGGGTGGGTCTGAACTATGGCTACACCTTC.

There are many counts of this clonotype. The rearrangement links TRBV5-1 to TRBJ2-6; possibly TRBD1 for D (5 bases). The CDR3 consists of 16 residues. Trimming took 4 bases from V and 0 from J, leaving 11 bases between them. Germline V CDR1 and CDR2: SGHRS, YFSETQ. CDR3 in DNA: TGCGCCAGCAGCCTCGGACACAACTCTGGGGCCAACGTCCTGACTTTC. Residues: CASSLGHNSGANVLTF.

This clonotype was seen at least ten times. J is TRBJ2-1 and V is TRBV5-4; 11 bases align to TRBD2. This CDR3 comprises 15 residues. The germline V gene encodes CDR1 SGHNT and CDR2 YYREEE (reference sequence). Losses at the gene ends were 2 bases for V and 4 bases for J; bases not matched to a gene: 2. The CDR3 is CASSLSSGGYNEQFF. The DNA of the CDR3 is TGTGCCAGCAGCTTATCTAGCGGGGGGTACAATGAGCAGTTCTTC.

A word on this clonotype: A read error is the likely source, as a far larger clone sits one nucleotide away. The rearrangement links TRBV6-9 to TRBJ1-5; the D is unclear. The CDR3 has 14 residues. Trimming took 3 bases from V and 1 from J, leaving 7 bases between them. The germline CDR1 and CDR2 sequences are MNHGY and SVAAGI. As DNA, the CDR3 is TGTGCCAGCAGTTACCCAGTGAGCAATCAGCCCCAGCATTTT. Its translation is CASSYPVSNQPQHF.

This clonotype came up many times. The rearrangement links TRBV5-5 to TRBJ1-2; no clear D gene. Germline assignment: CDR1 SGHKS and CDR2 YYEKEE (reference sequence). V lost 0 bases to trimming and J lost 1 base, with 10 bases between them. The CDR3 sequence is 15 residues long. CDR3 sequence reads: CASSLGGLLNYGYTF. In nucleotides, the CDR3 is TGTGCCAGCAGCTTGGGCGGGTTGCTTAACTATGGCTACACCTTC.

This clonotype was counted ten times or more. The chain couples TRBV14 to TRBJ2-1; possibly TRBD1 for D (6 bases). V was clipped by 5 bases and J by 7 bases, with 15 bases between them. This CDR3 is built from 14 residues. From germline, CDR1 is SGHDN and CDR2 FVKESK. The CDR3: CASSAGTLQNEQFF. The CDR3 nucleotides read TGTGCCAGCAGCGCCGGGACACTTCAAAATGAGCAGTTCTTC.

On this clonotype itself: Since a far larger clone is one base different, this is likely a read error. The genes are TRBV6-2 or TRBV6-3 and TRBJ2-1; D uncertain. Trimming shortened V by 5 bases and J by 6 bases, and 14 bases separated the two germline ends. The CDR3 has 14 residues. From germline, CDR1 is MNHEY and CDR2 SVGEGT. The CDR3 DNA is TGTGCCAGCAGTCTCGAAGAGGCCTTCAATGAGCAGTTCTTC. Amino acid sequence: CASSLEEAFNEQFF.

Remarks on this clonotype: Since a much larger clone is just one base distant, this may be a read error. J is TRBJ1-1 and V is TRBV7-9; TRBD1 aligns across 7 bases. CDR3 length: 15 residues. Germline-derived CDR1 and CDR2 are SEHNR and FQNEAQ (reference sequence). After removal of 7 bases from V and 0 bases from J, the junction contained 8 bases not matched to a gene. The CDR3 DNA sequence: TGTGCCAGCATCGTCCCGGGACAGTTGAACACTGAAGCTTTCTTT. Encoded protein: CASIVPGQLNTEAFF.

Turning to this clonotype: This may come from a read error, since a much larger clone is one base off. Without the conserved terminal phenylalanine or tryptophan, this CDR3 likely stems from a read error. This rearrangement joins TRBV25-1 to TRBJ2-6; tentatively, D is TRBD1 (6 bases). V lost 7 bases, J lost 4 bases, and 8 bases lay in between. Germline CDR1 MGHDK, CDR2 SYGVNS. The CDR3 spans 13 residues. The CDR3 sequence: CASTGVGANVLTL. The CDR3 DNA follows: TGTGCCAGCACAGGGGTCGGGGCCAACGTCCTGACTTTA.

Many counts were recorded for this clonotype. This rearrangement joins TRBV14 to TRBJ2-3; TRBD2 might be the D (6 bases). V shed 8 bases and J shed 1 base, with 16 bases lying between them. The CDR3 is 15 amino acids. Germline values: CDR1 SGHDN, CDR2 FVKESK. CDR3 sequence (DNA): TGTGCCAGCCGCCGGACGGGGGAGGGCACAGATACGCAGTATTTT. Translated, it gives CASRRTGEGTDTQYF. The variable domain in full, with the rest retrieved from reference TRBV14 and TRBJ2-3, is EAGVTQFPSHSVIEKGQTVTLRCDPISGHDNLYWYRRVMGKEIKFLLHFVKESKQDESGMPNNRFLAERTGGTYSTLKVQPAELEDSGVYFCASRRTGEGTDTQYFGPGTRLTVL.

Relative to its sample, this clonotype is medium-sized (0.01 to 0.1%). The rearrangement uses TRBV5-1 and TRBJ1-6; D is uncertain. Trimming cost V 5 bases and J 7 bases, with 10 bases left between them. Per the germline V gene, CDR1 is SGHRS and CDR2 is YFSETQ. The CDR3 extends over 13 amino acids. The CDR3: CASSASYNSPLHF. CDR3 DNA: TGCGCCAGCAGTGCAAGCTACAATTCACCCCTCCACTTT.

This clonotype was observed at least ten times. This rearrangement joins TRBV5-1 to TRBJ2-7; 8 bases agree with TRBD2. V trimming: 0 bases; J trimming: 2 bases; junction bases outside the gene matches: 13. This CDR3 has 18 amino acids. Germline CDR1 is SGHRS and CDR2 is YFSETQ. The CDR3 DNA reads as TGCGCCAGCAGCTTGGGTGAATTCGAAGCGGGAGAACCCTACGAGCAGTACTTC. This sequence encodes CASSLGEFEAGEPYEQYF.